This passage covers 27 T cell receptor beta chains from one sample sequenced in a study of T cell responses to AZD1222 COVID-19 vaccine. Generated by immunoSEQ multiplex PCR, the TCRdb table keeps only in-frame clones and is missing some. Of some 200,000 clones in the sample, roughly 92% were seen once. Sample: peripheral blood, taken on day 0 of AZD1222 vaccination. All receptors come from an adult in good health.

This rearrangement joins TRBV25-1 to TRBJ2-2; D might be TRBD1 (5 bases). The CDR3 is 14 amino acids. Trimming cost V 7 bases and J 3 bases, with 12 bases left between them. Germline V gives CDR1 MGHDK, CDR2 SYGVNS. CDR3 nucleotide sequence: TGTGCCAGCATGGGGCAGACCTACACCGGGGAGCTGTTTTTT. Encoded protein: CASMGQTYTGELFF.

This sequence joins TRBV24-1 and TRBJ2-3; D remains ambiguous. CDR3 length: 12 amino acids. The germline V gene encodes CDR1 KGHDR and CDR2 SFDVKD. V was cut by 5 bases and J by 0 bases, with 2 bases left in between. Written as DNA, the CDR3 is TGTGCCACCAGTGGAAGCACAGATACGCAGTATTTT. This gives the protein CATSGSTDTQYF.

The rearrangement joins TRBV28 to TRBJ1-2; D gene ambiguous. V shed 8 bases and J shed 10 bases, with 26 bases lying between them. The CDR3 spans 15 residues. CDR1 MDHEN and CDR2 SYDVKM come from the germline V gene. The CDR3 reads CASGHHDGRRKDYTF. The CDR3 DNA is TGTGCCAGCGGGCACCACGATGGTCGTAGGAAAGACTACACCTTC.

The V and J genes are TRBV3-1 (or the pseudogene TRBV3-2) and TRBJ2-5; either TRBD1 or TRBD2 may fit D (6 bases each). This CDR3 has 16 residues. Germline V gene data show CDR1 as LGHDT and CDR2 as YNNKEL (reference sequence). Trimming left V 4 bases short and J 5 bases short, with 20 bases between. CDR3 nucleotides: TGTGCCAGCAGCCGTCTGGGGGGCGCCCAAGGGGAGACCCAGTACTTC. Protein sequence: CASSRLGGAQGETQYF.

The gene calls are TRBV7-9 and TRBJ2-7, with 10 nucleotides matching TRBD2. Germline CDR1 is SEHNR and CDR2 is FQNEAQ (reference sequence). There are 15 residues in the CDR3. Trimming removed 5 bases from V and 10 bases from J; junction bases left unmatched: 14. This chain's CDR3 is CASSDGLADPRQQYF. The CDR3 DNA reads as TGTGCCAGCAGCGATGGACTAGCGGATCCTCGGCAACAGTACTTC.

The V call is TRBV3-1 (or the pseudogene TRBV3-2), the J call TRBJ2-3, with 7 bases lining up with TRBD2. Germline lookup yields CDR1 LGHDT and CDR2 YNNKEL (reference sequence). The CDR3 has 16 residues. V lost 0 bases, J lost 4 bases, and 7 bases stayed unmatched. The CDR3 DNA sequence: TGTGCCAGCAGCCAAGATCTTGCGGGAGCGGCAGATACGCAGTATTTT. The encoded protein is CASSQDLAGAADTQYF.

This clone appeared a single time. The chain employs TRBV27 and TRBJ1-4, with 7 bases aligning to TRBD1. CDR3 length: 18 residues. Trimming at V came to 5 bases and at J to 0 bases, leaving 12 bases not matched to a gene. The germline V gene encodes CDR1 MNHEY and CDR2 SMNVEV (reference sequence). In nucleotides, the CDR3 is TGTGCCAGCAGTCCCCTGGTGGGACAGAATTCAACTAATGAAAAACTGTTTTTT. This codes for CASSPLVGQNSTNEKLFF.

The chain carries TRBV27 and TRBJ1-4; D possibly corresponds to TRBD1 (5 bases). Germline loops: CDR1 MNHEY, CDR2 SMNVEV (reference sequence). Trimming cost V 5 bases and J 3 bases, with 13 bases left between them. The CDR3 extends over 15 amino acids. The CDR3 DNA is TGTGCCAGCAGTCGACGCGACAGTTCTAATGAAAAACTGTTTTTT. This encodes CASSRRDSSNEKLFF.

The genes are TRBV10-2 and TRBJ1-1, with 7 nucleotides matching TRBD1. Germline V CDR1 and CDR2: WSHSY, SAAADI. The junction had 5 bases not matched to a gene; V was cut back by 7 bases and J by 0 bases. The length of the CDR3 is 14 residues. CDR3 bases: TGCGCCAGCAACCCGACAGGGCTGAACACTGAAGCTTTCTTT. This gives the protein CASNPTGLNTEAFF.

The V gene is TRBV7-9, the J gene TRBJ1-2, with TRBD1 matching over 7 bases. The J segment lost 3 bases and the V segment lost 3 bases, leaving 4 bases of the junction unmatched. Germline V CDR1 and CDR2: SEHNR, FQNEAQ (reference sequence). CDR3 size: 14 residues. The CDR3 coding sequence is TGTGCCAGCAGCTTGGCAGGGGGGGACTATGGCTACACCTTC. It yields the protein CASSLAGGDYGYTF.

CDR3 bases: TGTGCCACCAGTGATTCGCGGGACTTCCTCTCTGGAAACACCATATATTTT. It codes for CATSDSRDFLSGNTIYF. The rearrangement joins TRBV24-1 to TRBJ1-3; D possibly corresponds to TRBD1 (5 bases). Germline V CDR1 and CDR2: KGHDR, SFDVKD. Trimming cost V 2 bases and J 0 bases, with 13 bases left between them. The CDR3 spans 17 residues.

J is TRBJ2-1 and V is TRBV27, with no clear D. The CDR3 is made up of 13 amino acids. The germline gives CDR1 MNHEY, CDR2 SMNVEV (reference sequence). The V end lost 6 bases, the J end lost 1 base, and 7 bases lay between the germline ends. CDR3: CASSSNSYNEQFF. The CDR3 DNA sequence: TGTGCCAGCAGCTCGAATTCCTACAATGAGCAGTTCTTC.

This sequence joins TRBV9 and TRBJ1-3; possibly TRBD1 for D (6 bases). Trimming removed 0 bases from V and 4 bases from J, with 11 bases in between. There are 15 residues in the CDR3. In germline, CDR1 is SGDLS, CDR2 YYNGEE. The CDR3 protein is CASSVEGGLGNTIYF. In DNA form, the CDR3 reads TGTGCCAGCAGCGTAGAGGGGGGCCTAGGAAACACCATATATTTT.

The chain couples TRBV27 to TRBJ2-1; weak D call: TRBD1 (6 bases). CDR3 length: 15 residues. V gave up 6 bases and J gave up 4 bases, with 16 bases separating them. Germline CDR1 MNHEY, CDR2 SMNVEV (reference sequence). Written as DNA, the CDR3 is TGTGCCAGCAGCCAAAGGGGGTATGGGTACAATGAGCAGTTCTTC. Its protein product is CASSQRGYGYNEQFF.

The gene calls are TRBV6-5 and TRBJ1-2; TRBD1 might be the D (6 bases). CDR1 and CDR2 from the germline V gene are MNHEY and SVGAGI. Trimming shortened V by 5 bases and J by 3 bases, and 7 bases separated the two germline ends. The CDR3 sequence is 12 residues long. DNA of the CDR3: TGTGCCAGCAGTCGGACAGACTATGGCTACACCTTC. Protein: CASSRTDYGYTF.

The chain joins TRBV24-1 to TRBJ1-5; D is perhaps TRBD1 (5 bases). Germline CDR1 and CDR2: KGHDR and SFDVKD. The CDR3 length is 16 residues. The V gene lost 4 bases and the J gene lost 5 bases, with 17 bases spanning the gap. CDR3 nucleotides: TGTGCCACCAGTGAAACAGGACTGGAGGTGTATCAGCCCCAGCATTTT. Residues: CATSETGLEVYQPQHF.

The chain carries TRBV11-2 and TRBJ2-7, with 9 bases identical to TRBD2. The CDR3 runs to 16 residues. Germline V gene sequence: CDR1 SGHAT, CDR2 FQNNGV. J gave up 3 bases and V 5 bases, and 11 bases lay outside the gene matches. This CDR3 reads CASSRRSGLADYEQYF. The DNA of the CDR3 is TGTGCCAGCAGCAGGCGGTCGGGACTAGCCGACTACGAGCAGTACTTC.

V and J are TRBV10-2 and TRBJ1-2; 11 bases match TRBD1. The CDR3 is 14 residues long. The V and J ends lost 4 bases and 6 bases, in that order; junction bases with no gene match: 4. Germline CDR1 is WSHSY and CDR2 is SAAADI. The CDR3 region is CASSGPGQGDGYTF. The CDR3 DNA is TGCGCCAGCAGTGGACCGGGACAGGGGGATGGCTACACCTTC.

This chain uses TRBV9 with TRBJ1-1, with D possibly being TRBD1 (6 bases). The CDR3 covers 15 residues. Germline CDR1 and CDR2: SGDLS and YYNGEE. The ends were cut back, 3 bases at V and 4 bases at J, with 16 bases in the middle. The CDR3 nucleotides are TGTGCCAGCAGCGCTGAGTGGGCAGGGGTCACTGAAGCTTTCTTT. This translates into CASSAEWAGVTEAFF.

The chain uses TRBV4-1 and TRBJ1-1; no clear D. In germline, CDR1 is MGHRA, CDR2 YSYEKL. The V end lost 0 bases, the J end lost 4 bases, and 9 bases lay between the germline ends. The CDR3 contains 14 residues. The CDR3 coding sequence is TGCGCCAGCAGCCAAGATCGGTTGGGCACTGAAGCTTTCTTT. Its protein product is CASSQDRLGTEAFF.

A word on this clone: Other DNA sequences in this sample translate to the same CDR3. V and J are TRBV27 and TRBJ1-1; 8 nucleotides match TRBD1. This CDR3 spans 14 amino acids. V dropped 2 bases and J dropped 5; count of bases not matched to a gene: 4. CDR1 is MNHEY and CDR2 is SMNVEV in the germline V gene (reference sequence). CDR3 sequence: CASSLEQGGTEAFF. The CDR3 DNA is TGTGCCAGCAGTTTAGAACAGGGGGGGACTGAAGCTTTCTTT.

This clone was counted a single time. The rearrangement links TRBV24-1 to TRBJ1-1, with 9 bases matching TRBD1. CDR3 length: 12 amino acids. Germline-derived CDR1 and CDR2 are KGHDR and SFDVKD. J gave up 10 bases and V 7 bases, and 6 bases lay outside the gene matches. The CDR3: CATSTGGGRAFF. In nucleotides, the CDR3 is TGTGCCACCAGCACAGGGGGCGGACGAGCTTTCTTT.

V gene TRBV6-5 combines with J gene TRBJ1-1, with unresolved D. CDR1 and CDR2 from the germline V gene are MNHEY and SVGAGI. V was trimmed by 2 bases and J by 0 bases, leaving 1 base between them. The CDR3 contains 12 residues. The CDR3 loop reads CASSYMNTEAFF. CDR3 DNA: TGTGCCAGCAGTTACATGAACACTGAAGCTTTCTTT.

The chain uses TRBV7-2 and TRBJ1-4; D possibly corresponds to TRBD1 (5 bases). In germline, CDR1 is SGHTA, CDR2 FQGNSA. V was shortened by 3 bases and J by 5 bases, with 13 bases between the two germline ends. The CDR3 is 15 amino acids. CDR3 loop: CASSLQGWENEKLFF. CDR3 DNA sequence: TGTGCCAGCAGCTTGCAGGGATGGGAGAATGAAAAACTGTTTTTT. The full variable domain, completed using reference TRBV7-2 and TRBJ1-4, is GAGVSQSPSNKVTEKGKDVELRCDPISGHTALYWYRQSLGQGLEFLIYFQGNSAPDKSGLPSDRFSAERTGGSVSTLTIQRTQQEDSAVYLCASSLQGWENEKLFFGSGTQLSVL.

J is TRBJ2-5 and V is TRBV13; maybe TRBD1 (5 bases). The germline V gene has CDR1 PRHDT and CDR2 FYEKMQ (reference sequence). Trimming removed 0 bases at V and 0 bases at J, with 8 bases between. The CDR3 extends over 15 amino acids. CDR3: CASSLGQEYQETQYF. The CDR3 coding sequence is TGTGCCAGCAGCTTAGGACAGGAGTACCAAGAGACCCAGTACTTC. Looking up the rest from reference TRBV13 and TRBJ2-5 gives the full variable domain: AAGVIQSPRHLIKEKRETATLKCYPIPRHDTVYWYQQGPGQDPQFLISFYEKMQSDKGSIPDRFSAQQFSDYHSELNMSSLELGDSALYFCASSLGQEYQETQYFGPGTRLLVL.

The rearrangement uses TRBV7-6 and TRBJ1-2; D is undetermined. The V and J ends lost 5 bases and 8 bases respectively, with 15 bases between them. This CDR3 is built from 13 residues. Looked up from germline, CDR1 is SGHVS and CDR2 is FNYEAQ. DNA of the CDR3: TGTGCCAGCAGCGCGGACTCTAGGAGGGGCTACACCTTC. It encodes CASSADSRRGYTF.

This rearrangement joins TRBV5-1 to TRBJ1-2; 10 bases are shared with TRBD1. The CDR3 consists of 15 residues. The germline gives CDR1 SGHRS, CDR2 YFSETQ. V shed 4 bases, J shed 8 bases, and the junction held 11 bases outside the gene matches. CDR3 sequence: CASSPGTGALVGYTF. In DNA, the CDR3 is TGCGCCAGCAGCCCTGGGACAGGGGCCCTAGTAGGCTACACCTTC.